This entry describes one T cell receptor (beta chain). Authors' processing steps: Amplification of reference gene primers provided the estimated nucleated cell counts. The repertoire was sequenced with immunoSEQ multiplex PCR; TCRdb's copy has only in-frame clones and lacks some. For V, J and clone size, that table is used; D and trimming come from the DNA. The sample has 95,000 to 100,000 clones, approximately 84% seen once. This sample stems from a study of blood T cell repertoires in COVID-19. In the study overall: The United States, Italy and Spain provided the acute and convalescent COVID-19 samples. From T cells, B-cell-depleted T cells, or PBMCs came the material, which was cDNA or gDNA.

CDR1 MNHEY and CDR2 SMNVEV come from the germline V gene (reference sequence). V trimming: 2 bases; J trimming: 3 bases; junction bases outside the gene matches: 3. This CDR3 is built from 14 residues. J is TRBJ2-7 and V is TRBV27, with TRBD2 matching over 8 bases. The sequenced sample consisted of peripheral blood. This TCR derives from a man in his 70s with acute or convalescent COVID-19. CDR3 region: CASSLGRGVYEQYF. CDR3 nucleotide sequence: TGTGCCAGCAGTTTAGGGCGGGGGGTCTACGAGCAGTACTTC.